Listed below are T cell receptor beta chains from one sample, sequenced in a study of follicular helper T cells after annual influenza vaccination. The repertoire was sequenced with immunoSEQ multiplex PCR; TCRdb's copy has only in-frame clones and lacks some. The table has 28,000 or so clones, about four fifths seen once. Here the sequenced sample was CXCR5+ CD38- circulating T follicular helper cells from blood, taken on the day of influenza vaccination. The receptors come from an adult who received the influenza vaccine. The conserved cysteine and the conserved F or W are not part of the CDR3 here.

v_call cdr3_aa
TRBV28 ASSSGLAGLSYEQY
TRBV7-9 ASNGLAGGRNEQF
TRBV7-9 ASSLGQEQY
TRBV30 AWSVPTGTEAF
TRBV18 ASSPREPGLAFHEQY
TRBV6-4 ASSAGDSSYNEQF
TRBV7-9 ASSLEAAVPAYT
TRBV6-6 ASIPPGGGNTEAF
TRBV5-1 ASSSTDRPNSPLH
TRBV6-7 ASSYANRGRRPPLH
TRBV11-1 ASSPHSGSMEDTQY
TRBV19 ASSPRVGSLY
TRBV5-1 ASSLGPTGTTTNEKLF
TRBV5-1 ASSPGRGGSNQPQH
TRBV7-6 ASSSGQGLLETQY
TRBV2 ASRGQHNSPLH
TRBV7-3 ASSLGTSGEQF
TRBV7-9 ASSPSGGVTNTEAF
TRBV2 ASRETGGAEKLF
TRBV10-3 AIRNTGASTYEQY
TRBV5-6 ASSLARTGRLGYT
TRBV18 ASSPPGSALEDEQY
TRBV7-8 ASSLGARSQF
TRBV30 AWRSPPGLAVDNEQF
TRBV9 ASSVDQGGTEAF
TRBV27 ASRKLSLGEQY
TRBV7-8 ASSLQGRNNQPQH
TRBV6-5 ASKEQGHQPQH
TRBV28 ASSSSSLLAKNIQY